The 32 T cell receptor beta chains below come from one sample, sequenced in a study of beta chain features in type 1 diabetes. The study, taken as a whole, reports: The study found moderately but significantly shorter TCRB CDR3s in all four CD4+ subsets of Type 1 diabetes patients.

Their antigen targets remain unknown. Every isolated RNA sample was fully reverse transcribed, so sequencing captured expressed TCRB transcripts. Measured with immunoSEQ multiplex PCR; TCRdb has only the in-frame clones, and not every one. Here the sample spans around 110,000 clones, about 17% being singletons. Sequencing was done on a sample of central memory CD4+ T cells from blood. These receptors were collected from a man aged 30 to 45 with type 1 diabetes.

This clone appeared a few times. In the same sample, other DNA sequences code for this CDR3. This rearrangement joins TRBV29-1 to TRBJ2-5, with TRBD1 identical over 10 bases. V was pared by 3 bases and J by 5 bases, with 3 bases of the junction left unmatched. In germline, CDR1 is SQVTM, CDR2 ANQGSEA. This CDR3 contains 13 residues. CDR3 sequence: CSVEGQGTETQYF. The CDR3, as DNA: TGCAGCGTTGAGGGACAGGGGACGGAGACCCAGTACTTC.

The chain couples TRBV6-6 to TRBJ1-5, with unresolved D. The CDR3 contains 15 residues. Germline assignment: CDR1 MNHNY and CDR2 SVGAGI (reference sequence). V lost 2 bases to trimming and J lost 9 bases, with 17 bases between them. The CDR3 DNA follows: TGTGCCAGCAGTTACCCTACAGATGGTCCATTGCCCCAGCATTTT. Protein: CASSYPTDGPLPQHF.

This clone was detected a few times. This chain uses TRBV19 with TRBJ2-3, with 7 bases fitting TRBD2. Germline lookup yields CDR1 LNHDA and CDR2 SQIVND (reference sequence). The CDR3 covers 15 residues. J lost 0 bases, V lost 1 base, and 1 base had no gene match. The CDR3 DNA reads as TGTGCCAGTAGTATAGGCGGGAGAAGCACAGATACGCAGTATTTT. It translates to CASSIGGRSTDTQYF.

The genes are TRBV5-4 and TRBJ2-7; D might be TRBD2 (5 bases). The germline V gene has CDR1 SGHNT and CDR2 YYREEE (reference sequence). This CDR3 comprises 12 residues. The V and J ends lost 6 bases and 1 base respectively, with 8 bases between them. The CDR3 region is CASNRGSYEQYF. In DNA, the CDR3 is TGTGCCAGCAACCGGGGTTCCTACGAGCAGTACTTC. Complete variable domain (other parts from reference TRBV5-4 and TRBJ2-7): ETGVTQSPTHLIKTRGQQVTLRCSSQSGHNTVSWYQQALGQGPQFIFQYYREEENGRGNFPPRFSGLQFPNYSSELNVNALELDDSALYLCASNRGSYEQYFGPGTRLTVT.

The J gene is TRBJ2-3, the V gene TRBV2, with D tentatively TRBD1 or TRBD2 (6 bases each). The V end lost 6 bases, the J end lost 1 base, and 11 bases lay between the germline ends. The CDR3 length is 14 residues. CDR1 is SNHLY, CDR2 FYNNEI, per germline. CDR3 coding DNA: TGTGCCAGCAGCTCGGGGGCCCGCACAGATACGCAGTATTTT. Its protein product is CASSSGARTDTQYF.

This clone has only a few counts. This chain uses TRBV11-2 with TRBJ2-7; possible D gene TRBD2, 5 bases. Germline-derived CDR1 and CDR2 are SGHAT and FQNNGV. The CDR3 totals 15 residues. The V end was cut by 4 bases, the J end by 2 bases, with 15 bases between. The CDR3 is CASSYGVTRTYEQYF. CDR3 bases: TGTGCCAGCAGCTATGGGGTCACTAGAACCTACGAGCAGTACTTC. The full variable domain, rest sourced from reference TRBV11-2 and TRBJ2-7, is EAGVAQSPRYKIIEKRQSVAFWCNPISGHATLYWYQQILGQGPKLLIQFQNNGVVDDSQLPKDRFSAERLKGVDSTLKIQPAKLEDSAVYLCASSYGVTRTYEQYFGPGTRLTVT.

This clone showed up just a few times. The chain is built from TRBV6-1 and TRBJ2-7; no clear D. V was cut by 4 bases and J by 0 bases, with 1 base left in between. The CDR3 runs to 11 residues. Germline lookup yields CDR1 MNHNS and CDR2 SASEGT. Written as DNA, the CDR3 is TGTGCCAGCAGTGGCTCCTACGAGCAGTACTTC. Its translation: CASSGSYEQYF.

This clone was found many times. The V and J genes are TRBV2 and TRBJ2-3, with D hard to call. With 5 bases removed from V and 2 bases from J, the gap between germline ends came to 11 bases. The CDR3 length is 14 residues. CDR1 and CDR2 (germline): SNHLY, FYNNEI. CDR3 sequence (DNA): TGTGCCAGCAGTACAGAATCTACCACAGATACGCAGTATTTT. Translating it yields CASSTESTTDTQYF. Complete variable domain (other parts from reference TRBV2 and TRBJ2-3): EPEVTQTPSHQVTQMGQEVILRCVPISNHLYFYWYRQILGQKVEFLVSFYNNEISEKSEIFDDQFSVERPDGSNFTLKIRSTKLEDSAMYFCASSTESTTDTQYFGPGTRLTVL.

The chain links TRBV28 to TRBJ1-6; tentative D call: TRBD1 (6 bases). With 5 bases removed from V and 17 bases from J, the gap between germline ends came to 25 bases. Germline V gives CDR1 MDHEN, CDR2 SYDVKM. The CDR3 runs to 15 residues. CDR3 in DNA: TGTGCCAGCAGTACCCCGGGACGCATGCCCCAGGGGATCCACTTT. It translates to CASSTPGRMPQGIHF. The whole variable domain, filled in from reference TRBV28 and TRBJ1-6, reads DVKVTQSSRYLVKRTGEKVFLECVQDMDHENMFWYRQDPGLGLRLIYFSYDVKMKEKGDIPEGYSVSREKKERFSLILESASTNQTSMYLCASSTPGRMPQGIHFGNGTRLTVT.

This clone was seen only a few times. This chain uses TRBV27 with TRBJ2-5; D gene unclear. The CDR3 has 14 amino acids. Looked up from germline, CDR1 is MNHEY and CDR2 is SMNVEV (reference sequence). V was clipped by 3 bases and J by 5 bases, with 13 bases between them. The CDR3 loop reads CASSFSGGGETQYF. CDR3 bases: TGTGCCAGCAGTTTTTCTGGTGGTGGGGAGACCCAGTACTTC.

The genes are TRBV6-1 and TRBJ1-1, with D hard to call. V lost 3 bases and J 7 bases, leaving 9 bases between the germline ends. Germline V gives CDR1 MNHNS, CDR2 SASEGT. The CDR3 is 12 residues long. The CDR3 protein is CASSDRFSEAFF. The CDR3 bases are TGTGCCAGCAGTGACAGATTTAGTGAAGCTTTCTTT.

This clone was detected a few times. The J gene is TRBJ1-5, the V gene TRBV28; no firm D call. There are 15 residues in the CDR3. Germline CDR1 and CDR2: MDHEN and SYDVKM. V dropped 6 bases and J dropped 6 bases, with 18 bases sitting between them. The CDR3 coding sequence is TGTGCCAGCAGGCTACAGTCCCTTGGTATTCAGCCCCAGCATTTT. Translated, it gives CASRLQSLGIQPQHF.

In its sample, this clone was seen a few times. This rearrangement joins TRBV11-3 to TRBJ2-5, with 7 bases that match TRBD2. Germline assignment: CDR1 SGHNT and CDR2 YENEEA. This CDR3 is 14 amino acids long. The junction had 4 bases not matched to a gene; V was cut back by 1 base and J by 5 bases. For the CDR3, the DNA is TGTGCCAGCAGCTTAGGGACTAGTAAGGAGACCCAGTACTTC. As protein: CASSLGTSKETQYF.

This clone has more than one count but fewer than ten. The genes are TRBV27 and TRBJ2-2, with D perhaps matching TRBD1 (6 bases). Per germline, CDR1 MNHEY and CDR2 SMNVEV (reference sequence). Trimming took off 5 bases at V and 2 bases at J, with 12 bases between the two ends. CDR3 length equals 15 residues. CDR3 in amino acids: CASSPTGFNTGELFF. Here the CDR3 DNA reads TGTGCCAGCAGTCCGACAGGCTTTAACACCGGGGAGCTGTTTTTT.

This CDR3 reads CASSAVKGSYGYTF. CDR3 DNA sequence: TGTGCCAGCAGCGCGGTTAAAGGGAGCTATGGCTACACCTTC. The rearrangement uses TRBV5-4 and TRBJ1-2; D gene uncertain. The CDR3 length is 14 residues. Trimming stripped 4 bases from V and 4 bases from J, with 14 bases between. Germline CDR1 reads SGHNT; CDR2 reads YYREEE (reference sequence).

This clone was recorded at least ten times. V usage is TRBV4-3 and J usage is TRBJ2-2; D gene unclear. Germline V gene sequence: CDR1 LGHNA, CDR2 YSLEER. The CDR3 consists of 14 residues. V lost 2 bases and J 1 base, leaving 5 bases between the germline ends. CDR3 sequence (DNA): TGCGCCAGCAGCCAAAACAGGAACACCGGGGAGCTGTTTTTT. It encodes CASSQNRNTGELFF.

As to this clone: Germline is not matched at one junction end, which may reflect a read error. The CDR3 DNA sequence: TGTGCCAGCAGATCGGAACAGGCCTACGATGAGCAGTTCTTC. Protein product: CASRSEQAYDEQFF. This chain uses TRBV6-5 with TRBJ2-1; D is perhaps TRBD1 (5 bases). CDR3 length equals 14 residues. Germline values: CDR1 MNHEY, CDR2 SVGAGI.

CDR3 sequence (DNA): TGCGCCAGCAGCCAAGTGGCGCGCGGGAACTGGCGGCTTGAGCAGTACTTC. Translating it yields CASSQVARGNWRLEQYF. J is TRBJ2-7 and V is TRBV4-1, with D perhaps matching TRBD2 (6 bases). CDR3 size: 17 residues. V lost 1 base and J lost 7, with 23 bases in between. Germline V gives CDR1 MGHRA, CDR2 YSYEKL.

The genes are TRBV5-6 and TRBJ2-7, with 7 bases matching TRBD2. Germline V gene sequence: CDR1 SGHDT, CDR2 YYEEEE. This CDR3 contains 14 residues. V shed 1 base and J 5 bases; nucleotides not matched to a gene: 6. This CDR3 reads CASSLLRGGDEQYF. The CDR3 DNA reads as TGTGCCAGCAGCTTGTTAAGGGGAGGGGACGAGCAGTACTTC.

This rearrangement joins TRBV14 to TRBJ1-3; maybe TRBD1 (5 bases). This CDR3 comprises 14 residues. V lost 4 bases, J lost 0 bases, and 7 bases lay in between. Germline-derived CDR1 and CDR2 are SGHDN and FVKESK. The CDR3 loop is CASSRQTSGNTIYF. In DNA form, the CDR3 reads TGTGCCAGCAGCCGACAGACCTCTGGAAACACCATATATTTT.

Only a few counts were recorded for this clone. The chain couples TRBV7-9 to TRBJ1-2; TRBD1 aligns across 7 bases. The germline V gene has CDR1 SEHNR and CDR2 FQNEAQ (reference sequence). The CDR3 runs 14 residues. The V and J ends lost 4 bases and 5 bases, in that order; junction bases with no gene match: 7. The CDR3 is CASSSLGQEYGYTF. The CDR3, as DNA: TGTGCCAGCAGCTCACTAGGACAGGAGTATGGCTACACCTTC.

The CDR3 sequence is CASRIGYTF. CDR3 in DNA: TGTGCCAGCCGTATCGGCTACACCTTC. This rearrangement joins TRBV25-1 to TRBJ1-2; D is undetermined. The CDR3 loop spans 9 amino acids. Deletions cut 8 bases from V and 8 bases from J, with 6 bases between. CDR1 MGHDK and CDR2 SYGVNS come from the germline V gene.

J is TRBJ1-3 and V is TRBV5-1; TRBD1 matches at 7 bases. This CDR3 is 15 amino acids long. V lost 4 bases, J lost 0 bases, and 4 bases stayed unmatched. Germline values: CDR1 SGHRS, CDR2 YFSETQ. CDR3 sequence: CASSRDSSSGNTIYF. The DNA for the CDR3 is TGCGCCAGCAGCAGGGACAGCTCCTCTGGAAACACCATATATTTT.

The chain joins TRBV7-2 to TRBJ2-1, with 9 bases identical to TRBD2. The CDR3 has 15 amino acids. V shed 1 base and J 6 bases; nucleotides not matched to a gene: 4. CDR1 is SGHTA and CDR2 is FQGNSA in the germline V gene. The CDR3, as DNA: TGTGCCAGCAGCTTAGTAGCGGGGGCAGCCAATGAGCAGTTCTTC. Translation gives CASSLVAGAANEQFF.

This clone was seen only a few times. CDR3 residues: CASSSKLRSSYNEQFF. Written as DNA, the CDR3 is TGTGCCAGCAGCTCCAAACTTAGAAGCTCCTACAATGAGCAGTTCTTC. The rearrangement joins TRBV7-2 to TRBJ2-1; no reliable D call. The CDR3 is 16 residues long. Germline CDR1 reads SGHTA; CDR2 reads FQGNSA. V lost 4 bases, J lost 0 bases, and 13 bases lay in between.

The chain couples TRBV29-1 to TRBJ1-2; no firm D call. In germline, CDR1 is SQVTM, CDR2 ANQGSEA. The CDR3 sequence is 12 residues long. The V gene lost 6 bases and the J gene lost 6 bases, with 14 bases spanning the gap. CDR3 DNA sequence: TGCAGCGTCGCTAGACAAGGTCATGGCTACACCTTC. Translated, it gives CSVARQGHGYTF.

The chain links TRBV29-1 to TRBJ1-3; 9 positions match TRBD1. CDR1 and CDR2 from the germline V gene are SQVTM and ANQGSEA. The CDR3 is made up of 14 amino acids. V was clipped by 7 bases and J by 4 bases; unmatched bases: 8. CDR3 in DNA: TGCAGCGCCCAAGGACAGGGGTCAGGAAACACCATATATTTT. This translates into CSAQGQGSGNTIYF.

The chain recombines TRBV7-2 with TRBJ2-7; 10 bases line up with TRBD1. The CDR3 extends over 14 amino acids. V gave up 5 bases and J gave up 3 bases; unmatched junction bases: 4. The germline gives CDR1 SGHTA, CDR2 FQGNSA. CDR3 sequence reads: CASSRQGAVYEQYF. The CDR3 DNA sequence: TGTGCCAGCAGCCGACAGGGGGCGGTCTACGAGCAGTACTTC.

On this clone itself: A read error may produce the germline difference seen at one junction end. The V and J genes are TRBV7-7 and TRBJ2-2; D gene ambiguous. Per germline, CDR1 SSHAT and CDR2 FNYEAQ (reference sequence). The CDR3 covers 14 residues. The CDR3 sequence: CASSFDDNTGELFF. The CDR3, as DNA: TGTGCTAGCAGCTTTGACGATAACACCGGGGAGCTGTTTTTT.

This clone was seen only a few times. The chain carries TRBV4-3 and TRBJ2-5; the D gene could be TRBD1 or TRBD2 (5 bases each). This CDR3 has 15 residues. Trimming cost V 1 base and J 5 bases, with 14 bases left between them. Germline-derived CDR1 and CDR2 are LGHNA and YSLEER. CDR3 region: CASSQVPGQEETQYF. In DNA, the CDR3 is TGCGCCAGCAGCCAAGTTCCGGGGCAGGAGGAGACCCAGTACTTC.

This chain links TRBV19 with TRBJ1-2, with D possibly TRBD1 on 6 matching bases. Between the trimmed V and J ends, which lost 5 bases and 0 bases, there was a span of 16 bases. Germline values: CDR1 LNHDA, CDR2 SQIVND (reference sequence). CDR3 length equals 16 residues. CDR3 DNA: TGTGCCAGTAGTTTCCGACAGGACTTAGCTAACTATGGCTACACCTTC. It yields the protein CASSFRQDLANYGYTF.

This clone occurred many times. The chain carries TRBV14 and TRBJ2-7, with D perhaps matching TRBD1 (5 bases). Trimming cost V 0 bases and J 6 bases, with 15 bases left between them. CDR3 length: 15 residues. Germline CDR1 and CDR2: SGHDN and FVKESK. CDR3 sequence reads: CASSQDSAGNFEQYF. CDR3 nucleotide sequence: TGTGCCAGCAGCCAAGATTCGGCAGGGAACTTCGAGCAGTACTTC. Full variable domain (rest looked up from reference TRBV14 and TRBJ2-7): EAGVTQFPSHSVIEKGQTVTLRCDPISGHDNLYWYRRVMGKEIKFLLHFVKESKQDESGMPNNRFLAERTGGTYSTLKVQPAELEDSGVYFCASSQDSAGNFEQYFGPGTRLTVT.